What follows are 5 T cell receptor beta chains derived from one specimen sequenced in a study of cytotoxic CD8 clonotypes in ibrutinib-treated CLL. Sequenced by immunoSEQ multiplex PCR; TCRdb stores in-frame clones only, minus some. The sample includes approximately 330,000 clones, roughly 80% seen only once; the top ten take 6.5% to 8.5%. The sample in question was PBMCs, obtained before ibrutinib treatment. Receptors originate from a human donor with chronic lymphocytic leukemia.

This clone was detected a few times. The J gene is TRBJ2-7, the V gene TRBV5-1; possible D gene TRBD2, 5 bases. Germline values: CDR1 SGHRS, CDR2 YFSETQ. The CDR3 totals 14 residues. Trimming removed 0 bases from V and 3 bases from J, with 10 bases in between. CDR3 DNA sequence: TGCGCCAGCAGCTTGGCGGGATATAACTACGAGCAGTACTTC. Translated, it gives CASSLAGYNYEQYF.

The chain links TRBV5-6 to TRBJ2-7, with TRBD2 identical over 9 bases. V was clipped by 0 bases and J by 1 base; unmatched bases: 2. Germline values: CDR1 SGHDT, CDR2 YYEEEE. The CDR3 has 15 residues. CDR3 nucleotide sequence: TGTGCCAGCAGCTTGGGACTAGCGGAATCCTACGAGCAGTACTTC. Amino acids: CASSLGLAESYEQYF. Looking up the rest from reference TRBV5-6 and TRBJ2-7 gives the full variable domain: DAGVTQSPTHLIKTRGQQVTLRCSPKSGHDTVSWYQQALGQGPQFIFQYYEEEERQRGNFPDRFSGHQFPNYSSELNVNALLLGDSALYLCASSLGLAESYEQYFGPGTRLTVT.

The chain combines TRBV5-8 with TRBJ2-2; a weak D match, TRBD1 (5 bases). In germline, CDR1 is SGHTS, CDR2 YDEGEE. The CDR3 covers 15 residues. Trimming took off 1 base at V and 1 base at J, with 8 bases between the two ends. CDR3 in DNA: TGTGCCAGCAGCTTGTTACAGGTGAACACCGGGGAGCTGTTTTTT. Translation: CASSLLQVNTGELFF.

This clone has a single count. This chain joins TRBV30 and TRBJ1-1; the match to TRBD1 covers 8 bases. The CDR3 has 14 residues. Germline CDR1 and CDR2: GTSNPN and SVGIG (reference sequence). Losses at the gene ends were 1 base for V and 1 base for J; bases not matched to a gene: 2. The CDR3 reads CAWSAGGWNTEAFF. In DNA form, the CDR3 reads TGTGCCTGGAGTGCAGGGGGCTGGAACACTGAAGCTTTCTTT.

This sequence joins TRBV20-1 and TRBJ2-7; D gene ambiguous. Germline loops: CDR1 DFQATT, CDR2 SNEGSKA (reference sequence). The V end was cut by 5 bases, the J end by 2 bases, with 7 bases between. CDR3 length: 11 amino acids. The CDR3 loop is CSAARTYEQYF. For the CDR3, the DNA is TGCAGTGCTGCCCGCACCTACGAGCAGTACTTC.